This T cell receptor (beta chain) was identified in a study of cytomegalovirus exposure and HLA in healthy donors. Study background: Most genotyped donors, 81% of about 400, had Caucasian-associated genetic ancestry. Study findings and constraints: TCR beta sequences reportedly predicted the HLA-A and HLA-B alleles of most subjects accurately. Specific recognition of CMV antigens was confirmed in vitro for a few chains (all CMV-associated).

Comment on this clone: Its specificity is not known.

V dropped 5 bases and J dropped 11 bases, with 12 bases sitting between them. Looked up from germline, CDR1 is SGHVS and CDR2 is FNYEAQ. The CDR3 is 12 residues long. Use of 60 Vbeta and 13 Jbeta primers characterized the PCR. TCRdb keeps only in-frame clones here, not all; method: immunoSEQ multiplex PCR. The table records about 200,000 clones, 60% to 80% of them present only once. This clonotype was sampled from a woman aged 25 to 45 in good health and CMV-seronegative. The specimen was PBMCs. The chain uses TRBV7-6 and TRBJ1-4; D is unresolved. The CDR3 sequence is CASSRPGRKLFF. The CDR3 bases are TGTGCCAGCAGCCGCCCTGGGAGGAAACTGTTTTTT.